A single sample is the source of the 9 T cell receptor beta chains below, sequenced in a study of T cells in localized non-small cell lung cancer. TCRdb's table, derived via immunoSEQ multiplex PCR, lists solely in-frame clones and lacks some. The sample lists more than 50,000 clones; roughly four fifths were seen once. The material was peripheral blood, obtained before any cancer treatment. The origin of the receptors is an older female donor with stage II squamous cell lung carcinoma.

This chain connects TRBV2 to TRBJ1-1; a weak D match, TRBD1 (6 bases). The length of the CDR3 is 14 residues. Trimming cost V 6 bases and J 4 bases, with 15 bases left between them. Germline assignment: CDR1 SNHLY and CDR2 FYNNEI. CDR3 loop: CASSAGTLSTEAFF. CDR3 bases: TGTGCCAGCAGCGCCGGGACATTGAGCACTGAAGCTTTCTTT.

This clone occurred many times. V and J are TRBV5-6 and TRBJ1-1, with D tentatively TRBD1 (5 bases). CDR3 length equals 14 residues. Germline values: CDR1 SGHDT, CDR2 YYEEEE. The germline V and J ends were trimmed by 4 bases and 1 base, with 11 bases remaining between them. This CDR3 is CASSPRQKNTEAFF. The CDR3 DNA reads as TGTGCCAGCAGCCCTCGACAGAAGAACACTGAAGCTTTCTTT.

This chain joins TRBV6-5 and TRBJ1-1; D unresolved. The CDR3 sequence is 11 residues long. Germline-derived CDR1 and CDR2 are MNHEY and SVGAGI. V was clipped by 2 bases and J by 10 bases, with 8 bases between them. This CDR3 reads CASSYGGVAFF. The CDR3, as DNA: TGTGCCAGCAGTTACGGTGGCGTAGCTTTCTTT.

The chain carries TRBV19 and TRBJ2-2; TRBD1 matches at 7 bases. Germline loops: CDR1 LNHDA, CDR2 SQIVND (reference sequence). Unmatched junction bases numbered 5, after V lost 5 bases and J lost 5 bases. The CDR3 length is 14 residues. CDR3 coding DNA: TGTGCCAGTAGTTCCTACAGGGGAACCGGGGAGCTGTTTTTT. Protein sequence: CASSSYRGTGELFF.

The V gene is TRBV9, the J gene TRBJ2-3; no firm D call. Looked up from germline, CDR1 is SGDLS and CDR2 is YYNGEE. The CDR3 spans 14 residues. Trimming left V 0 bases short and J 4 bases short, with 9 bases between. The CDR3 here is CASSVELDADTQYF. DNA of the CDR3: TGTGCCAGCAGCGTAGAGCTGGACGCAGATACGCAGTATTTT.

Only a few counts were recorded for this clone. The CDR3 loop reads CASTYTLASGNEQFF. CDR3 nucleotides: TGTGCCAGCACCTATACGTTGGCCTCGGGCAATGAGCAGTTCTTC. The chain employs TRBV5-6 and TRBJ2-1; D is ambiguous. Germline CDR1 reads SGHDT; CDR2 reads YYEEEE. This CDR3 is 15 amino acids long. Trimming stripped 6 bases from V and 6 bases from J, with 19 bases between.

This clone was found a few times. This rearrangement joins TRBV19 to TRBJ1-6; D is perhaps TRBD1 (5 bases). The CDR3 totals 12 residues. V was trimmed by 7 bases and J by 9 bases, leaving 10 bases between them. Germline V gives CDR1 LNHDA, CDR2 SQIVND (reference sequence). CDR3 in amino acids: CASNSRVSPLHF. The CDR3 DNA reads TGTGCCAGTAATAGCAGGGTTTCACCCCTCCACTTT.

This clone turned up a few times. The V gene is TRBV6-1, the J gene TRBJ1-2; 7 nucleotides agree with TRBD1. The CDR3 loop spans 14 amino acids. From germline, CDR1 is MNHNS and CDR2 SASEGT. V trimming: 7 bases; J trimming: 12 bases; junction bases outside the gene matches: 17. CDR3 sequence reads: CASTLTGAPISNTF. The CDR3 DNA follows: TGTGCCAGCACCTTAACAGGGGCCCCCATCTCTAACACCTTC.

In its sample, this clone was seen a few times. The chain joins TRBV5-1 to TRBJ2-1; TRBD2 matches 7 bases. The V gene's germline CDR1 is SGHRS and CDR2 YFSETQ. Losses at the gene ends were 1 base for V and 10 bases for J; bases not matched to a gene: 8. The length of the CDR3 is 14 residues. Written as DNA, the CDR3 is TGCGCCAGCAGCTTGCAGGCGACAGCGGGAGAGCAGTTCTTC. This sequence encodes CASSLQATAGEQFF.